The 10 T cell receptor beta chains in this list originate from one sample, sequenced in a study of blood T cells in healthy people across ages. Sample-barcoded 5' priming and a J-beta primer mix drove a second PCR of about 7 to 12 cycles. MiXCR, run by TCRdb on the 5' RACE reads, gives a single entry per CDR3 protein. The table has around 400,000 distinct CDR3 sequences, about 52% seen once; the top ten hold around 53%. The sequencing input was blood. The source of these receptors is a man aged 55 to 70 in good health.

The J gene is TRBJ2-4, the V gene TRBV11-3; TRBD2 matches 14 bases. The end of the DNA aligns better with TRBJ2-7, so the J call may be wrong. Germline loops: CDR1 SGHNT, CDR2 YENEEA. The CDR3 extends over 16 amino acids. CDR3 sequence: CASSLRTSGRSHEQYF. The CDR3 nucleotides are TGTGCCAGCAGCTTAAGGACTAGCGGGAGGTCCCACGAGCAGTACTTC.

This rearrangement joins TRBV7-2 to TRBJ2-2; D may match TRBD1 or TRBD2 (6 bases each). V lost 5 bases, J lost 0 bases, and 13 bases lay in between. Germline loops: CDR1 SGHTA, CDR2 FQGNSA. The CDR3 sequence is 16 residues long. The chain's CDR3 is CASSDQGTSNTGELFF. The CDR3 DNA follows: TGTGCCAGCAGCGACCAGGGGACTTCGAACACCGGGGAGCTGTTTTTT.

On this clonotype: With a much larger clone just one base away, this may be a read error. This chain connects TRBV7-3 to TRBJ2-5; 12 bases align to TRBD2. The CDR3 is made up of 17 amino acids. Per germline, CDR1 SGHTA and CDR2 FQGTGA. After removal of 2 bases from V and 11 bases from J, the junction contained 15 bases not matched to a gene. CDR3 loop: CASSLALSTSGRDEQYF. The CDR3, as DNA: TGTGCCAGCAGCTTAGCCCTCTCGACTAGCGGGAGAGATGAGCAGTACTTC.

V usage is TRBV25-1 and J usage is TRBJ2-3, with a tentative D call TRBD2 (5 bases). The V gene lost 7 bases and the J gene lost 1 base, with 9 bases spanning the gap. The CDR3 has 13 amino acids. Germline V gene sequence: CDR1 MGHDK, CDR2 SYGVNS. CDR3 DNA sequence: TGTGCCAGCACGAGCGGTCGCACAGATACGCAGTATTTT. Translated: CASTSGRTDTQYF.

The chain carries TRBV9 and TRBJ2-4, with 9 positions matching TRBD1. V shed 3 bases, J shed 7 bases, and the junction held 5 bases outside the gene matches. The germline gives CDR1 SGDLS, CDR2 YYNGEE. The CDR3 has 14 amino acids. CDR3 DNA: TGTGCCAGCAGCGGAGGGACAGGGTCGAACATTCAGTACTTC. This sequence encodes CASSGGTGSNIQYF.

V and J are TRBV7-8 and TRBJ2-3; D gene unclear. Looked up from germline, CDR1 is SGHVS and CDR2 is FQNEAQ. V dropped 5 bases and J dropped 6 bases, with 12 bases sitting between them. The CDR3 is made up of 13 amino acids. The DNA of the CDR3 is TGTGCCAGCAGCCGGGCCGGCTTGGATACGCAGTATTTT. It is translated as CASSRAGLDTQYF.

The chain couples TRBV7-8 to TRBJ1-1; no reliable D call. Germline loops: CDR1 SGHVS, CDR2 FQNEAQ. This CDR3 region has 13 residues. V lost 5 bases and J 0 bases, leaving 7 bases between the germline ends. This chain's CDR3 is CASSPRLNTEAFF. The CDR3 region has the DNA TGTGCCAGCAGCCCGAGATTGAACACTGAAGCTTTCTTT.

V is TRBV12-3 or TRBV12-4 and J is TRBJ2-5; 8 bases fit TRBD1. The CDR3 consists of 14 residues. V dropped 6 bases and J dropped 4; count of bases not matched to a gene: 7. In DNA, the CDR3 is TGTGCCAGCAGCCAGGGGGCGCGGGGAGAGACCCAGTACTTC. The encoded protein is CASSQGARGETQYF.

This clonotype was detected only a few times. An end of the junction does not agree with germline; a read error may underlie this. J is TRBJ2-1 and V is TRBV12-3 or TRBV12-4; 11 bases match TRBD2. The CDR3 has 14 residues. The CDR3 DNA sequence: TGTGCCAGCAGGGCTAGCGGGGGGTACAATGGGCAGTTCTTC. It codes for CASRASGGYNGQFF.

This clonotype was found many times. The rearrangement uses TRBV4-3 and TRBJ2-4; TRBD1 aligns across 9 bases. The DNA matches TRBJ2-7 better at its end, which makes the J call doubtful. The CDR3 covers 14 residues. The germline V gene encodes CDR1 LGHNA and CDR2 YSLEER. The CDR3 nucleotides are TGCGCCAGCAGCCCCGGGACAGGGCTGGGCGAGCAGTACTTC. Translating gives CASSPGTGLGEQYF.